This T cell receptor (beta chain) derives from a study of PD-L1 blockade in urothelial cancer. CDR1 and CDR2 (germline): MDHEN, SYDVKM. This CDR3 has 15 residues. V gave up 5 bases and J gave up 4 bases; unmatched junction bases: 7. Profiled with immunoSEQ multiplex PCR; TCRdb holds only in-frame clones, not every one. Of about 120,000 clones listed, about 84% are singletons. Time point given: peripheral blood 6 weeks after treatment start. This clonotype originated in a man over 45 with urothelial cancer. The input for sequencing was PBMCs, taken around atezolizumab (anti-PD-L1) treatment. The chain recombines TRBV28 with TRBJ1-5; 8 nucleotides align to TRBD1. The CDR3 region has the DNA TGTGCCAGCAGTGGTGGACAGGGCTATAATCAGCCCCAGCATTTT. It specifies CASSGGQGYNQPQHF. Full variable domain (missing parts from reference TRBV28 and TRBJ1-5): DVKVTQSSRYLVKRTGEKVFLECVQDMDHENMFWYRQDPGLGLRLIYFSYDVKMKEKGDIPEGYSVSREKKERFSLILESASTNQTSMYLCASSGGQGYNQPQHFGDGTRLSIL.